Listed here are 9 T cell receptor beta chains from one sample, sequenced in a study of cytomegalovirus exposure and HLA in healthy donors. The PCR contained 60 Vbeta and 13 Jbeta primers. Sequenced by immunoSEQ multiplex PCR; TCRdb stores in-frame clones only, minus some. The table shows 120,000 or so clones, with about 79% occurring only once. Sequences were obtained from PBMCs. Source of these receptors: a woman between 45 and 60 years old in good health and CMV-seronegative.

CDR3 nucleotide sequence: TGTGCCAGTAGTATAGAGGGACAGGGTTGGGAGACCCAGTACTTC. This gives the protein CASSIEGQGWETQYF. The chain links TRBV19 to TRBJ2-5; 9 bases are shared with TRBD1. Germline assignment: CDR1 LNHDA and CDR2 SQIVND (reference sequence). V lost 0 bases, J lost 5 bases, and 4 bases stayed unmatched. The CDR3 totals 15 residues.

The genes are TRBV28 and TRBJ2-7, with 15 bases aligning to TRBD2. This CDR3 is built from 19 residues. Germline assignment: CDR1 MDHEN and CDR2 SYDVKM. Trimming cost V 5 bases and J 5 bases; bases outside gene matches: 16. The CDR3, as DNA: TGTGCCAGCAGTCCCCTCCTTATAGGACTAGCGGGAGGGCCCGACGAGCAGTACTTC. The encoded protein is CASSPLLIGLAGGPDEQYF.

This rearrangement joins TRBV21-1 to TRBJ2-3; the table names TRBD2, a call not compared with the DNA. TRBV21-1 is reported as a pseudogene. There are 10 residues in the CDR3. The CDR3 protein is CASKRDTQYF. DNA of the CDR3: TGTGCCAGCAAGAGGGATACGCAGTATTTT.

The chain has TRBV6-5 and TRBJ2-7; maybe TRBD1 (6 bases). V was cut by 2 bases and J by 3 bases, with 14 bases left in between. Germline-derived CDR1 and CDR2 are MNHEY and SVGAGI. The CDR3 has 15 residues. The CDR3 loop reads CASSYVRGQVYEQYF. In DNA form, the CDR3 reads TGTGCCAGCAGTTACGTCAGGGGACAAGTCTACGAGCAGTACTTC.

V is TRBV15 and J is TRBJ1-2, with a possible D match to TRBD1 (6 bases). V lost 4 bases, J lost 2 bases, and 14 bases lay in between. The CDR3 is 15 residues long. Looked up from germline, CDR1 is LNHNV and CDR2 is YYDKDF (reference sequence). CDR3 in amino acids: CATSTLDRSNYGYTF. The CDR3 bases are TGTGCCACCAGCACACTAGACAGGTCCAACTATGGCTACACCTTC.

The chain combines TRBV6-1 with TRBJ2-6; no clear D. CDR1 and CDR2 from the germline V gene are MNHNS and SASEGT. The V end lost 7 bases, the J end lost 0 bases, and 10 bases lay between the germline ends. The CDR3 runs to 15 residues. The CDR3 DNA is TGTGCCAGCACGAGCTCCCACTCTGGGGCCAACGTCCTGACTTTC. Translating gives CASTSSHSGANVLTF.

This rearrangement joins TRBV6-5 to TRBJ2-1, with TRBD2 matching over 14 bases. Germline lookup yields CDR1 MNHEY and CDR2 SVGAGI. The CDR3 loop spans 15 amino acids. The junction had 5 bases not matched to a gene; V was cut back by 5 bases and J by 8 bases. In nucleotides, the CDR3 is TGTGCCAGCAGTACGGGACTAGCGGGAGTCTATGAGCAGTTCTTC. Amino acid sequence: CASSTGLAGVYEQFF.

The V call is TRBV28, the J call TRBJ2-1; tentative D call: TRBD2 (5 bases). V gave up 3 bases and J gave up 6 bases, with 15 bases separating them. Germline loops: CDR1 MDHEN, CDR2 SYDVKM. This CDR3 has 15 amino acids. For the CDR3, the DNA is TGTGCCAGCAGTTTGGACTGGAGCTTTGGCAATGAGCAGTTCTTC. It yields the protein CASSLDWSFGNEQFF. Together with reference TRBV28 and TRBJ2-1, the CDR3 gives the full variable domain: DVKVTQSSRYLVKRTGEKVFLECVQDMDHENMFWYRQDPGLGLRLIYFSYDVKMKEKGDIPEGYSVSREKKERFSLILESASTNQTSMYLCASSLDWSFGNEQFFGPGTRLTVL.

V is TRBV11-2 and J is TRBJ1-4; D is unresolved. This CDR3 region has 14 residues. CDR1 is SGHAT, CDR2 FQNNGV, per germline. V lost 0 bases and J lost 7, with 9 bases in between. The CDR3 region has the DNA TGTGCCAGCAGCTTAGAGGGAGGTAGTGAAAAACTGTTTTTT. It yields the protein CASSLEGGSEKLFF.